These 24 T cell receptor beta chains originate from one sample sequenced in a study of T cells in Graves' hyperthyroidism and ophthalmopathy. There were TCR beta CDR3 regions amplified from RNA transcripts. Researchers ran a first-round RT-PCR on the TCR CDR3 using the HTBI primer set. TCRdb analysed the multiplex PCR reads with MiXCR anew, one entry per CDR3 protein. The sample records roughly 580,000 distinct CDR3 sequences, roughly 13% being singletons. The sequenced sample was blood. The receptor set was obtained from a woman in her 30s with Graves' hyperthyroidism that later progressed to Graves' ophthalmopathy.

The table lists this clonotype with many counts. The chain uses TRBV12-3 or TRBV12-4 and TRBJ2-3; 9 bases are shared with TRBD2. J gave up 0 bases and V 5 bases, and 9 bases lay outside the gene matches. CDR3 size: 17 residues. The CDR3 protein is CASSRHLAGSSTDTQYF. For the CDR3, the DNA is TGTGCCAGCAGTCGGCATCTAGCGGGAAGTAGCACAGATACGCAGTATTTT.

This clonotype was counted at least ten times. This rearrangement joins TRBV3-1 to TRBJ1-1; D gene unclear. Per germline, CDR1 LGHDT and CDR2 YNNKEL (reference sequence). Trimming removed 3 bases at V and 0 bases at J, with 8 bases between. The CDR3 has 14 amino acids. The DNA for the CDR3 is TGTGCCAGCAGCCACCCACGGATGAACACTGAAGCTTTCTTT. Protein sequence: CASSHPRMNTEAFF. Full variable domain (outside the CDR3, taken from reference TRBV3-1 and TRBJ1-1): DTAVSQTPKYLVTQMGNDKSIKCEQNLGHDTMYWYKQDSKKFLKIMFSYNNKELIINETVPNRFSPKSPDKAHLNLHINSLELGDSAVYFCASSHPRMNTEAFFGQGTRLTVV.

This clonotype was picked up many times. The chain is built from TRBV30 and TRBJ2-3; D possibly uses TRBD1 or TRBD2 (6 bases each). V gave up 2 bases and J gave up 5 bases, with 20 bases separating them. The V gene's germline CDR1 is GTSNPN and CDR2 SVGIG (reference sequence). The CDR3 consists of 16 residues. The CDR3 loop is CAWSRGEAGFGDTQYF. CDR3 coding DNA: TGTGCCTGGAGTAGGGGGGAGGCCGGTTTCGGAGATACGCAGTATTTT. The complete variable domain, with remaining parts taken from reference TRBV30 and TRBJ2-3, reads SQTIHQWPATLVQPVGSPLSLECTVEGTSNPNLYWYRQAAGRGLQLLFYSVGIGQISSEVPQNLSASRPQDRQFILSSKKLLLSDSGFYLCAWSRGEAGFGDTQYFGPGTRLTVL.

The chain joins TRBV5-4 to TRBJ1-2; possibly TRBD1 for D (6 bases). CDR3 length equals 14 residues. V was pared by 3 bases and J by 8 bases, with 17 bases between. Germline CDR1 reads SGHNT; CDR2 reads YYREEE (reference sequence). The CDR3 is CASSSFGGPSGYTF. The CDR3 bases are TGTGCCAGCAGCTCGTTCGGGGGGCCTTCGGGCTACACCTTC.

This clonotype was found a few times. The chain joins TRBV4-1 to TRBJ2-7; 11 nucleotides agree with TRBD1. This CDR3 contains 15 residues. V dropped 4 bases and J dropped 2; count of bases not matched to a gene: 4. In germline, CDR1 is MGHRA, CDR2 YSYEKL. The CDR3 region is CASSRGQGATYEQYF. CDR3 nucleotide sequence: TGCGCCAGCAGCCGCGGACAGGGGGCAACCTACGAGCAGTACTTC.

This clonotype was observed many times. This chain connects TRBV4-3 to TRBJ2-1; 11 bases agree with TRBD2. With 0 bases clipped from V and 5 bases from J, the junction kept 12 bases outside the gene matches. Germline CDR1 and CDR2: LGHNA and YSLEER. CDR3 length: 19 residues. The CDR3 DNA is TGCGCCAGCAGCCAAGATCAAGCTAGCGGGAGGCGGGGACACAATGAGCAGTTCTTC. Its protein is CASSQDQASGRRGHNEQFF.

This clonotype was counted ten times or more. This rearrangement joins TRBV7-2 to TRBJ2-2, with TRBD1 matching over 10 bases. The V and J ends lost 3 bases and 3 bases, in that order; junction bases with no gene match: 4. Looked up from germline, CDR1 is SGHTA and CDR2 is FQGNSA. This CDR3 has 16 residues. CDR3 sequence: CASSFPGQGHTGELFF. The CDR3 region has the DNA TGTGCCAGCAGCTTCCCGGGACAGGGGCACACCGGGGAGCTGTTTTTT.

This clonotype appeared many times. The chain links TRBV7-8 to TRBJ2-5; TRBD1 matches 7 bases. The CDR3 spans 14 residues. CDR1 is SGHVS, CDR2 FQNEAQ, per germline. The ends lost 5 bases at V and 0 bases at J; junction bases unmatched: 3. The CDR3 protein is CASSTQGYQETQYF. CDR3 coding DNA: TGTGCCAGCAGCACACAGGGGTACCAAGAGACCCAGTACTTC. Looking up the rest from reference TRBV7-8 and TRBJ2-5 gives the full variable domain: GAGVSQSPRYKVAKRGQDVALRCDPISGHVSLFWYQQALGQGPEFLTYFQNEAQLDKSGLPSDRFFAERPEGSVSTLKIQRTQQEDSAVYLCASSTQGYQETQYFGPGTRLLVL.

This clonotype was counted a few times. The V and J genes are TRBV4-1 and TRBJ2-2, with D maybe TRBD2 (6 bases). The CDR3 is made up of 16 amino acids. The V end lost 3 bases, the J end lost 2 bases, and 13 bases lay between the germline ends. The germline V gene encodes CDR1 MGHRA and CDR2 YSYEKL. CDR3 in DNA: TGCGCCAGCAGCCAGGTTAGCGGCTTTAACACCGGGGAGCTGTTTTTT. Translation: CASSQVSGFNTGELFF.

The table lists this clonotype with many counts. V gene TRBV19 combines with J gene TRBJ1-3; D remains unclear. The CDR3 totals 13 residues. CDR1 and CDR2 (germline): LNHDA, SQIVND (reference sequence). Trimming took off 7 bases at V and 5 bases at J, with 12 bases between the two ends. The CDR3 region is CASIGVTRNTIYF. CDR3 sequence (DNA): TGTGCCAGTATTGGGGTTACGAGAAACACCATATATTTT.

The table lists this clonotype with a few counts. This rearrangement joins TRBV9 to TRBJ1-4; D not resolved. Germline CDR1 reads SGDLS; CDR2 reads YYNGEE. CDR3 length: 17 amino acids. The V gene lost 4 bases and the J gene lost 0 bases, with 16 bases spanning the gap. The CDR3 protein is CASSRGLGRATNEKLFF. CDR3 sequence (DNA): TGTGCCAGCAGCCGAGGATTGGGGAGGGCAACTAATGAAAAACTGTTTTTT.

CDR3 residues: CASSTGQGKFNEKLFF. CDR3 bases: TGTGCCAGTAGTACCGGACAGGGGAAGTTCAATGAAAAACTGTTTTTT. The rearrangement links TRBV19 to TRBJ1-4; 9 nucleotides line up with TRBD1. The V segment lost 4 bases and the J segment 5 bases; nucleotides outside the gene matches: 8. The CDR3 length is 16 residues. In germline, CDR1 is LNHDA, CDR2 SQIVND (reference sequence). Complete variable domain (other parts from reference TRBV19 and TRBJ1-4): DGGITQSPKYLFRKEGQNVTLSCEQNLNHDAMYWYRQDPGQGLRLIYYSQIVNDFQKGDIAEGYSVSREKKESFPLTVTSAQKNPTAFYLCASSTGQGKFNEKLFFGSGTQLSVL.

The chain recombines TRBV3-1 with TRBJ1-2, with D unclear. Germline V gene sequence: CDR1 LGHDT, CDR2 YNNKEL (reference sequence). There are 15 residues in the CDR3. Between the trimmed V and J ends, which lost 3 bases and 7 bases, there was a span of 18 bases. This chain's CDR3 is CASSHVVRRRSGYTF. For the CDR3, the DNA is TGTGCCAGCAGCCATGTTGTTCGGAGGCGCTCTGGCTACACCTTC.

V gene TRBV5-1 combines with J gene TRBJ2-7, with no clear D. Germline V gives CDR1 SGHRS, CDR2 YFSETQ. The CDR3 covers 12 residues. V was shortened by 5 bases and J by 3 bases, with 9 bases between the two germline ends. The CDR3, as DNA: TGCGCCAGCAGGCGCAACGACTACGAGCAGTACTTC. Protein sequence: CASRRNDYEQYF.

The chain is built from TRBV6-5 and TRBJ2-1; 10 nucleotides align to TRBD2. The germline V gene encodes CDR1 MNHEY and CDR2 SVGAGI. The CDR3 runs 17 residues. V dropped 2 bases and J dropped 4; count of bases not matched to a gene: 8. The CDR3 sequence is CASSYTLSGRPYNEQFF. DNA for the CDR3: TGTGCCAGCAGTTACACCCTTAGCGGGAGGCCTTACAATGAGCAGTTCTTC.

Concerning this clonotype: This may be a read error, as it is one base from a much larger clone. V usage is TRBV28 and J usage is TRBJ2-2; TRBD1 agrees at 11 bases. The CDR3 consists of 14 residues. The germline V gene encodes CDR1 MDHEN and CDR2 SYDVKM. The DNA for the CDR3 is TGTGCCAGCGGGACAGGGGGTGAGGCCGGGGCGCTGTTTTTT. Residues: CASGTGGEAGALFF.

In this sample, this clonotype turned up a few times. The chain recombines TRBV10-3 with TRBJ2-5, with D possibly TRBD2 on 5 matching bases. Germline V gene data show CDR1 as ENHRY and CDR2 as SYGVKD. V was cut by 6 bases and J by 5 bases, with 16 bases left in between. This CDR3 has 14 residues. CDR3 sequence reads: CAISHGRDGETQYF. The CDR3 nucleotides are TGTGCCATCAGCCACGGACGGGATGGGGAGACCCAGTACTTC.

This clonotype has ten or more counts. This rearrangement joins TRBV3-1 to TRBJ1-3, with unresolved D. CDR3 length: 13 residues. Germline V gene sequence: CDR1 LGHDT, CDR2 YNNKEL (reference sequence). Trimming stripped 3 bases from V and 5 bases from J, with 8 bases between. CDR3 in DNA: TGTGCCAGCAGCCAGACATCCAGAAACACCATATATTTT. Its translation: CASSQTSRNTIYF. The complete variable domain, with remaining parts taken from reference TRBV3-1 and TRBJ1-3, reads DTAVSQTPKYLVTQMGNDKSIKCEQNLGHDTMYWYKQDSKKFLKIMFSYNNKELIINETVPNRFSPKSPDKAHLNLHINSLELGDSAVYFCASSQTSRNTIYFGEGSWLTVV.

This clonotype was seen at least ten times. The rearrangement uses TRBV29-1 and TRBJ2-1, with D possibly matching TRBD1 (7 bases). This CDR3 region has 15 residues. Between the trimmed V and J ends, which lost 6 bases and 7 bases, there was a span of 22 bases. Germline V CDR1 and CDR2: SQVTM, ANQGSEA. The CDR3 bases are TGCAGCGTGCTCAGGGGGGCAGGCGGAAAGAATGAGCAGTTCTTC. Its protein is CSVLRGAGGKNEQFF.

This clonotype was observed many times. This sequence joins TRBV20-1 and TRBJ2-1; D unclear. In germline, CDR1 is DFQATT, CDR2 SNEGSKA (reference sequence). The CDR3 loop spans 13 amino acids. V lost 4 bases, J lost 0 bases, and 7 bases lay in between. The CDR3 sequence: CSAIIYSYNEQFF. DNA for the CDR3: TGCAGTGCTATAATCTACTCCTACAATGAGCAGTTCTTC.

This clonotype appeared many times. The chain is built from TRBV24-1 and TRBJ2-5; D may be TRBD2 (6 bases). V lost 2 bases to trimming and J lost 5 bases, with 23 bases between them. The CDR3 is made up of 18 amino acids. Germline V gene data show CDR1 as KGHDR and CDR2 as SFDVKD. The CDR3 DNA reads as TGTGCCACCAGTGATTCACGGGGCTGGGGGACTGATCGGGAGACCCAGTACTTC. It yields the protein CATSDSRGWGTDRETQYF.

The rearrangement joins TRBV19 to TRBJ1-3; tentative D call: TRBD1 (5 bases). Germline V CDR1 and CDR2: LNHDA, SQIVND (reference sequence). The CDR3 runs to 16 residues. V dropped 3 bases and J dropped 0 bases, with 12 bases sitting between them. CDR3 DNA: TGTGCCAGTAGTATGGATGGGGCAAGCTCTGGAAACACCATATATTTT. Translating it yields CASSMDGASSGNTIYF.

This clonotype has at least ten counts. V gene TRBV20-1 combines with J gene TRBJ2-1; TRBD2 is a possible D gene (6 bases). Between the trimmed V and J ends, which lost 6 bases and 4 bases, there was a span of 13 bases. The germline V gene has CDR1 DFQATT and CDR2 SNEGSKA (reference sequence). The CDR3 is 13 residues long. The CDR3 DNA follows: TGCAGTGCGTTGACTCTAGCGTACAATGAGCAGTTCTTC. This gives the protein CSALTLAYNEQFF.

This clonotype was observed at least ten times. The chain uses TRBV12-5 and TRBJ1-5, with D possibly matching TRBD1 (5 bases). V lost 6 bases and J lost 0, with 15 bases in between. The germline V gene has CDR1 LGHNT and CDR2 FRNRAP. This CDR3 spans 16 amino acids. For the CDR3, the DNA is TGTGCTAGTGGCCGCTGGGGAGGGGTTAGCAATCAGCCCCAGCATTTT. This encodes CASGRWGGVSNQPQHF.